This T cell receptor (beta chain) appears in the sequencing data of a study of blood T cell repertoires in COVID-19 (dated by TCRdb to the early 2020s). Regarding the study in general: Collaborator samples came from the United States, Italy and Spain and covered acute and convalescent phases of COVID-19. The material from the prospective study consisted of cDNA or gDNA derived from T cells, B-cell-depleted T cells, or PBMCs. The dataset comprised deeply sampled blood TCRbeta repertoires from subjects exposed to, actively infected with, or recovered from COVID-19. The repertoires were released in a freely available public database intended as a resource for research on the immune response to SARS-CoV-2. Samples were obtained from the ongoing ImmuneRACE study (first 160 participants) and from 950 to 1,500 subjects provided by 6 global collaborators. Nearly every sample came with metadata listing a de-identified subject ID, COVID-19 status, age in years and sex. HLA class I and class II types, where available, came from metadata supplied by the sample provider rather than from assay-based typing. Broad study findings and their caveats: The amount of clinical and demographic metadata varied by source and participant and was provided uncurated.

Samples from volunteer blood donors who had recovered from COVID-19 were contributed by a second Seattle source. The collaborating institutions used their own protocols to collect whole blood in K2EDTA tubes. For TCRbeta analysis, collaborators shipped samples in one of three forms: frozen whole blood, isolated PBMCs, or DNA extracted from either of those sample types. TCRbeta CDR3 regions were amplified from genomic DNA by means of the immunoSEQ Assay, a bias-controlled multiplex PCR. Under the source paper's analysis protocol: Within the assay, amplification of reference gene primers was used to estimate how many nucleated cells each sample contained. To quantify the absolute abundance of each unique TCRbeta CDR3 rearrangement, sequence reads were collapsed and filtered. Productive Simpson clonality was computed per sample as the square root of Simpson's diversity index over productive rearrangements. The table comes from immuneACCESS by way of TCRdb, which keeps in-frame sequences with V and J called. Part of the clones is missing from these tables; in studies checked, under half for an unresolved V gene and the rest for unknown reasons. The V and J calls and the clone size are those of that table, but D and trimming were determined from the DNA. In all, the sample holds 280,000 or so clones, and about nine tenths of those were seen once. Together, the top ten hold just under 7% of the sample.

Reading the germline V gene gives CDR1 SNHLY and CDR2 FYNNEI. The CDR3 runs 15 residues from the cysteine to the phenylalanine. Only the CDR3 region is kept as DNA, spanning 45 bases read in frame from base 1. V and J are truncated by 6 bases and 0 bases respectively, leaving an intervening sequence of 12 bases. Points on this clone: This receptor's antigen is unknown. There are no base qualities to consult, and no much larger clone falls within one base.

The sequence came from a woman in her twenties or thirties who had recovered from COVID-19. The sequenced sample was peripheral blood. The chain uses TRBV2 and TRBJ1-3, with the D gene not clear enough to name. The nucleotide sequence is given as TGTGCCAGCAGGGACGGAGGTACCTCTGGAAACACCATATATTTT. Translation gives CASRDGGTSGNTIYF.